The entry below gives a single T cell receptor beta chain sequence along with its context. Antigen unknown. This record comes from a study of T cell responses to AZD1222 COVID-19 vaccine. At the level of the study: Recipients boosted at about 4 weeks or about 12 weeks are pooled. Findings and limits, study-wide: Repertoires were obtained solely post-peak T cell response.

Clones were sequenced by immunoSEQ multiplex PCR, and TCRdb holds only the in-frame ones, with some missing. Altogether around 140,000 clones are present, about 94% being singletons, with the ten largest covering more than 4.5%. The CDR3 is 12 residues long. Germline V gene sequence: CDR1 SGHDN, CDR2 FVKESK. V shed 4 bases and J shed 9 bases, with 10 bases lying between them. The TCR comes from an adult in good health. The chain recombines TRBV14 with TRBJ2-1; unclear D gene. This specimen was peripheral blood, taken on day 0 of AZD1222 vaccination. This CDR3 is CASSRLSIEQFF. CDR3 nucleotide sequence: TGTGCCAGCAGCCGACTGTCAATTGAGCAGTTCTTC.